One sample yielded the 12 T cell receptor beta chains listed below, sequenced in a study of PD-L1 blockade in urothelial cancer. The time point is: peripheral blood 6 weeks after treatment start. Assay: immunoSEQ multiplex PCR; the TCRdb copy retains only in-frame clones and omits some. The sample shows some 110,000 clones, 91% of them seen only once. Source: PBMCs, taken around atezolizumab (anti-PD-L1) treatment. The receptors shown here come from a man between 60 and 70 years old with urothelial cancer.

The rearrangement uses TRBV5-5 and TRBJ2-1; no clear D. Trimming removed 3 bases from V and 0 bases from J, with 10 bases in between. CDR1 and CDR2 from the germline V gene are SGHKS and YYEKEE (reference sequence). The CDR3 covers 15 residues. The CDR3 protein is CASSWQESSYNEQFF. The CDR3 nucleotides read TGTGCCAGCAGCTGGCAAGAAAGCTCCTACAATGAGCAGTTCTTC.

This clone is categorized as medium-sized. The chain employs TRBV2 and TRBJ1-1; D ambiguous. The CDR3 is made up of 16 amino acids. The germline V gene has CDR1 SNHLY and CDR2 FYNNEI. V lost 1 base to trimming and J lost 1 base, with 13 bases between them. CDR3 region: CASSEVSGRGNTEAFF. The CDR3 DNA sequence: TGTGCCAGCAGTGAAGTGTCGGGTCGAGGGAACACTGAAGCTTTCTTT.

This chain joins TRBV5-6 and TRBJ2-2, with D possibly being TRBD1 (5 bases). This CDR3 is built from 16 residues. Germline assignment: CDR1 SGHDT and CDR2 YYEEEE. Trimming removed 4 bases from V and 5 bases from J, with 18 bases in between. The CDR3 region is CASSIPAGRRTGELFF. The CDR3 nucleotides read TGTGCCAGCAGCATTCCGGCAGGGCGGCGGACCGGGGAGCTGTTTTTT.

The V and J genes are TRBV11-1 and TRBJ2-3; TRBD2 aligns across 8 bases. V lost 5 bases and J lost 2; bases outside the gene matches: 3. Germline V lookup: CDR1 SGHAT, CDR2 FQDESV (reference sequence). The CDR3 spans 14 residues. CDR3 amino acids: CASSTSGYTDTQYF. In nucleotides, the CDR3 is TGTGCCAGCAGCACTAGCGGCTACACAGATACGCAGTATTTT.

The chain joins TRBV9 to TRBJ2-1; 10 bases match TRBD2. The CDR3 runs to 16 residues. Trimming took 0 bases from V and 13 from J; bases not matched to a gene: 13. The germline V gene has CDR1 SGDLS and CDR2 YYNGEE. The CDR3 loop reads CASSVATVAGGTVQFF. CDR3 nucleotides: TGTGCCAGCAGCGTAGCTACGGTAGCGGGGGGCACTGTTCAGTTCTTC.

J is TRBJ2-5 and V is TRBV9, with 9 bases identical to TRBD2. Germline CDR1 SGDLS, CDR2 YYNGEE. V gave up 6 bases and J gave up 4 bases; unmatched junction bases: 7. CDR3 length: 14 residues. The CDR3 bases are TGTGCCAGCAACCAGGGACTAGCAGGAGAGACCCAGTACTTC. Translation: CASNQGLAGETQYF.

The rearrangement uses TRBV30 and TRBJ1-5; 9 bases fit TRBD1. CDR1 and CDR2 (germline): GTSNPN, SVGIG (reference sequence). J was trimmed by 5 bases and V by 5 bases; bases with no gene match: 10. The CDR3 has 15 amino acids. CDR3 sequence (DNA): TGTGCCTGGTCCCAGGGACAGGGCCTTTATCAGCCCCAGCATTTT. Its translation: CAWSQGQGLYQPQHF.

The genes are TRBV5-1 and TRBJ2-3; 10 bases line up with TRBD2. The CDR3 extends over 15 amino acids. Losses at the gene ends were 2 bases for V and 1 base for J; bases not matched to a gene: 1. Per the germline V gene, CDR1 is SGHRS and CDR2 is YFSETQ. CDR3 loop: CASSLGTSGTDTQYF. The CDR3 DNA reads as TGCGCCAGCAGCTTAGGGACTAGCGGCACAGATACGCAGTATTTT.

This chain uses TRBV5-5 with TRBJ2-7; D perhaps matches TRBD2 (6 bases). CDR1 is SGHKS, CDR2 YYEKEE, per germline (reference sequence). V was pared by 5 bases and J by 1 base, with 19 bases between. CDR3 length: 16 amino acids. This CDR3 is CASSRSTMGTSYEQYF. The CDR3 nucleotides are TGTGCCAGCAGTCGTAGCACGATGGGGACTTCCTACGAGCAGTACTTC. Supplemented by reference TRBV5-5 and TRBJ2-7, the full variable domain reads DAGVTQSPTHLIKTRGQQVTLRCSPISGHKSVSWYQQVLGQGPQFIFQYYEKEERGRGNFPDRFSARQFPNYSSELNVNALLLGDSALYLCASSRSTMGTSYEQYFGPGTRLTVT.

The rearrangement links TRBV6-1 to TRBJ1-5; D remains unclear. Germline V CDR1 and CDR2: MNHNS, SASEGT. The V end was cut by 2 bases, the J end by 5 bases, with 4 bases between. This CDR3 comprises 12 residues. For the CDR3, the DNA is TGTGCCAGCAGTGAACGGGATCAGCCCCAGCATTTT. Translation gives CASSERDQPQHF.

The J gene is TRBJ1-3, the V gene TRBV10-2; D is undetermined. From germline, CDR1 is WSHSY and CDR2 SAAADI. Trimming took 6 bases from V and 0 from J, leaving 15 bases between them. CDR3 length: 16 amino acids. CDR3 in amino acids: CASSDVAANSGNTIYF. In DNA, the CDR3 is TGCGCCAGCAGCGATGTCGCGGCCAACTCTGGAAACACCATATATTTT.

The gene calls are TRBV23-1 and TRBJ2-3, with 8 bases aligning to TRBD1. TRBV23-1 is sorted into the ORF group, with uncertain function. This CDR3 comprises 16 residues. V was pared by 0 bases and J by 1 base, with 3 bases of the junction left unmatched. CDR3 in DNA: TGCGCCAGCAGTCAATCGACAGGGGCCTGCACAGATACGCAGTATTTT. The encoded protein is CASSQSTGACTDTQYF.